A single sample is the source of the 10 T cell receptor beta chains below, sequenced in a study of kidney transplant recipient with SARS-CoV-2 infection. TCRdb ran MiXCR on the reads and lists one entry per CDR3 protein. The repertoire holds 250,000 or so distinct CDR3 sequences, 25% to 30% seen once, with under 7.5% in the top ten. Source: a blood sample, taken at baseline and on roughly day 110 from a kidney transplant recipient. Receptors originate from a male patient aged 30 to 40 who had COVID-19 and was a kidney transplant recipient. Some T cells may originate from the graft donor.

A word on this clonotype: Given a much more abundant clone one base away, this may be a read error. The chain combines TRBV5-1 with TRBJ2-7; 15 nucleotides match TRBD2. Germline loops: CDR1 SGHRS, CDR2 YFSETQ. The CDR3 extends over 19 amino acids. The CDR3 DNA reads TGCGCCGGCAGCAACCTGGGACTAGCGGGAGGATGGTTTACAGGCGAGCAGTACTTC. Encoded protein: CAGSNLGLAGGWFTGEQYF.

This clonotype was seen at least ten times. The chain joins TRBV18 to TRBJ2-4; D is unresolved. The CDR3 covers 15 residues. Looked up from germline, CDR1 is KGHSH and CDR2 is LQKENI. V lost 6 bases and J 0 bases, leaving 12 bases between the germline ends. CDR3 region: CASSEKGSAKNIQYF. The CDR3 coding sequence is TGTGCCAGCTCCGAAAAAGGGTCAGCCAAAAACATTCAGTACTTC.

Comment on this clonotype: This may stem from a read error, because a much larger clone lies one nucleotide away. V usage is TRBV7-1 and J usage is TRBJ1-2; weak D call: TRBD1 (5 bases). TRBV7-1 is identified as an open reading frame with a role that is uncertain. This CDR3 is 17 amino acids long. V dropped 5 bases and J dropped 4 bases, with 23 bases sitting between them. The CDR3 region is CASSDRFHGGKTYGYTF. CDR3 bases: TGTGCCAGCAGCGACAGATTTCACGGGGGAAAGACCTATGGCTACACCTTC.

This clonotype was seen repeatedly, ten times or more. CDR3 residues: CASSPRLSSGEASTDTQYF. The CDR3 DNA follows: TGTGCCAGCTCACCACGGTTGTCTAGCGGGGAGGCAAGCACAGATACGCAGTATTTT. The chain combines TRBV18 with TRBJ2-3; 9 positions agree with TRBD2. From germline, CDR1 is KGHSH and CDR2 LQKENI. The J segment lost 0 bases and the V segment lost 1 base, leaving 11 bases of the junction unmatched. This CDR3 has 19 residues.

In its sample, this clonotype was seen many times. In DNA form, the CDR3 reads TGTGCCGTTAGGGGGCAGGGAGGCCCCTACAATGAGCAGTTCTTC. Protein product: CAVRGQGGPYNEQFF. The V call is TRBV19, the J call TRBJ2-1, with D perhaps matching TRBD1 (7 bases). Germline values: CDR1 LNHDA, CDR2 SQIVND (reference sequence). The CDR3 has 15 amino acids. Trimming shortened V by 11 bases and J by 2 bases, and 19 bases separated the two germline ends.

This clonotype was seen at least ten times. V is TRBV2 and J is TRBJ2-7, with 8 bases that match TRBD2. V lost 4 bases, J lost 2 bases, and 10 bases stayed unmatched. The CDR3 length is 16 residues. Germline assignment: CDR1 SNHLY and CDR2 FYNNEI. CDR3 DNA sequence: TGTGCCAGCAGTGGGGTGAGGGCGGGAGGTCCCTACGAGCAGTACGTC. This encodes CASSGVRAGGPYEQYV.

This clonotype occurred a few times. The chain employs TRBV28 and TRBJ2-5, with 9 bases fitting TRBD1. The CDR3 has 16 residues. Germline V gives CDR1 MDHEN, CDR2 SYDVKM. Losses at the gene ends were 0 bases for V and 5 bases for J; bases not matched to a gene: 7. For the CDR3, the DNA is TGTGCCAGCAGTTTATGGAGGACAGGGGAGAGGGAGACCCAGTACTTC. Translating it yields CASSLWRTGERETQYF.

A note on this clonotype: A read error is possible here, since a much larger clone lies one base away. V usage is TRBV8-2 and J usage is TRBJ2-6. TRBV8-2 is termed a pseudogene. The CDR3 is 17 residues long. As DNA, the CDR3 is TGTGGCATCGTCATGAGGATAACACAAATTCGGGCCAACGTCCTGACTTTC. The encoded protein is CGIVMRITQIRANVLTF.

In regard to this clonotype: At one of its ends the junction is not consistent with the germline gene, which may arise from a read error. V gene TRBV7-7 combines with J gene TRBJ1-2, with D unresolved. The length of the CDR3 is 17 residues. Germline-derived CDR1 and CDR2 are SSHAT and FNYEAQ (reference sequence). The CDR3 is CASSRWIKCRKTYGYIF. CDR3 nucleotide sequence: TGTGCCAGCAGCAGATGGATTAAGTGCCGAAAGACCTATGGCTACATCTTC.

This clonotype was detected only a few times. The chain has TRBV5-1 and TRBJ2-1, with D possibly TRBD2 on 6 matching bases. Germline V lookup: CDR1 SGHRS, CDR2 YFSETQ. Deletions cut 4 bases from V and 6 bases from J, with 20 bases between. The CDR3 sequence is 16 residues long. The CDR3 sequence is CASSPAAGMRSNEQFF. CDR3 DNA: TGCGCCAGCAGCCCGGCCGCGGGGATGAGGAGCAATGAGCAGTTCTTC.